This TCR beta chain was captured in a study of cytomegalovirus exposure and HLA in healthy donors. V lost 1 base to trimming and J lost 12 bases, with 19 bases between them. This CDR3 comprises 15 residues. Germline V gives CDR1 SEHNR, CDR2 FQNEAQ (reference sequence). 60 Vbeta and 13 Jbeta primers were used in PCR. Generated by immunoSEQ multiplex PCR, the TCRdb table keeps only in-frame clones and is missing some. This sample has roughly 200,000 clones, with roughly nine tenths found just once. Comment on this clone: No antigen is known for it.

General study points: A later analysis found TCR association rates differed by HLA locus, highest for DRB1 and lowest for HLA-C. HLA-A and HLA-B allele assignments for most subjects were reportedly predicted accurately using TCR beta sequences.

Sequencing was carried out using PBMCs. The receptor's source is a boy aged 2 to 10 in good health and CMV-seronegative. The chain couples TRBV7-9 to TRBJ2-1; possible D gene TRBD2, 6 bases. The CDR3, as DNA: TGTGCCAGCAGCTTAGGGGTAGCGGAGGCGGGTCGGCAGTTCTTC. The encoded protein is CASSLGVAEAGRQFF.